These 8 T cell receptor beta chains were all obtained from the same sample, sequenced in a study of regulatory T cells in long-lasting Graves disease (dated by TCRdb to the early 2020s). Library construction relied on multiplex PCR. Instrument on record: Illumina HiSeq 4000. CDR3 regions were amplified by Arm-PCR with iRepertoire HTBI primers to construct TCR beta libraries. The public reads were reanalyzed by TCRdb: fastp trimming at Q25, MiXCR alignment, in-frame beta chains only. Under each unique CDR3 protein, matching rows form one entry showing the most common genes and DNA. The sample table records some 450,000 distinct CDR3 sequences; approximately 16% of these occur just once. Clones ranked in the top ten supply roughly a tenth of the sample. This sample's time point label indicates: newly diagnosed GD, antithyroid drugs for less than 3 months. For both TCR sequencing and RNA sequencing, RNA was extracted from PBMCs using TRIzol.

The same data also contributed to another study, on T cells in Graves' hyperthyroidism and ophthalmopathy.

The starting material was peripheral blood mononuclear cells (PBMCs), obtained at new diagnosis, from a patient treated with antithyroid drugs. These receptor sequences come from a woman aged 25 to 45 with Graves disease. Donor details come from another sample of the same person, matched by shared clones.

The chain is built from TRBV19 and TRBJ1-5; possible D gene TRBD1, 6 bases. The CDR3 is made up of 13 amino acids. The germline V gene encodes CDR1 LNHDA and CDR2 SQIVND (reference sequence). The V and J ends lost 4 bases and 5 bases respectively, with 9 bases between them. In nucleotides, the CDR3 is TGTGCCAGTAGTAGACAGGCTCATCAGCCCCAGCATTTT. The encoded protein is CASSRQAHQPQHF.

The rearrangement links TRBV7-9 to TRBJ2-5; the match to TRBD1 covers 7 bases. Germline CDR1 SEHNR, CDR2 FQNEAQ (reference sequence). CDR3 length: 15 residues. Losses at the gene ends were 10 bases for V and 5 bases for J; bases not matched to a gene: 16. CDR3 DNA sequence: TGTGCCAACCCTCCCCCCGGACAGGACGCGGAGACCCAGTACTTC. This codes for CANPPPGQDAETQYF.

This clonotype was observed a handful of times. This sequence joins TRBV2 and TRBJ2-3; 8 positions match TRBD2. Germline assignment: CDR1 SNHLY and CDR2 FYNNEI. Losses at the gene ends were 8 bases for V and 1 base for J; bases not matched to a gene: 5. CDR3 size: 14 residues. This CDR3 is CASGLAAGTDTQYF. The CDR3, as DNA: TGTGCCAGCGGACTAGCCGCAGGCACAGATACGCAGTATTTT.

The CDR3 reads CASSYTPGLGTIEQFF. The CDR3, as DNA: TGTGCCAGCAGTTATACACCGGGACTAGGTACAATAGAGCAGTTCTTC. The V call is TRBV6-5, the J call TRBJ2-1; 8 bases are a match to TRBD2. CDR3 length equals 16 residues. Per the germline V gene, CDR1 is MNHEY and CDR2 is SVGAGI. V was pared by 3 bases and J by 10 bases, with 14 bases of the junction left unmatched.

This clonotype showed up many times. The chain uses TRBV28 and TRBJ2-7; D call uncertain. The V gene lost 6 bases and the J gene lost 2 bases, with 14 bases spanning the gap. In germline, CDR1 is MDHEN, CDR2 SYDVKM. The CDR3 is 14 residues long. CDR3 sequence (DNA): TGTGCCAGCAGCCTACGCGGTCAAACCTACGAGCAGTACTTC. Its translation is CASSLRGQTYEQYF.

The chain has TRBV9 and TRBJ2-1; 9 bases agree with TRBD2. This CDR3 spans 12 amino acids. V lost 1 base to trimming and J lost 10 bases; unmatched junction nucleotides: 0. The V gene's germline CDR1 is SGDLS and CDR2 YYNGEE. The CDR3 spells CASSVLAGEQFF. CDR3 DNA: TGTGCCAGCAGCGTACTAGCGGGAGAGCAGTTCTTC.

This clonotype came up a few times. The chain carries TRBV15 and TRBJ2-1, with 7 nucleotides matching TRBD1. V shed 5 bases and J 6 bases; nucleotides not matched to a gene: 16. The CDR3 contains 17 residues. Germline CDR1 and CDR2: LNHNV and YYDKDF (reference sequence). The CDR3 coding sequence is TGTGCCACCAGCGGCCGACAGGGTCTTGGGAGTCGCAATGAGCAGTTCTTC. Translating gives CATSGRQGLGSRNEQFF.

This clonotype was counted many times. J is TRBJ2-7 and V is TRBV15; 8 nucleotides line up with TRBD1. The CDR3 is made up of 16 amino acids. The J segment lost 3 bases and the V segment lost 3 bases, leaving 10 bases of the junction unmatched. Germline V gene data show CDR1 as LNHNV and CDR2 as YYDKDF (reference sequence). The CDR3 DNA reads TGTGCCACCAGCAGGGACAGGACAGGGCAACGCTACGAGCAGTACTTC. Translating it yields CATSRDRTGQRYEQYF. The full variable domain, rest sourced from reference TRBV15 and TRBJ2-7, is DAMVIQNPRYQVTQFGKPVTLSCSQTLNHNVMYWYQQKSSQAPKLLFHYYDKDFNNEADTPDNFQSRRPNTSFCFLDIRSPGLGDTAMYLCATSRDRTGQRYEQYFGPGTRLTVT.